This section outlines one T cell receptor beta chain sequence together with its context. This clone occurred a few times. This clone's antigen is unknown. Base quality data are lacking; no much larger clone is found one base away. These data originate in a study of CD8+ T cells in alopecia areata (dated by TCRdb to about 2018). For the wider study: The study used high-throughput TCRbeta sequencing to examine T cell clonal expansion in alopecia areata, in both the C3H/HeJ mouse model and human patients. On the human side, TCRbeta sequencing was run on scalp tissue and on sorted CD4+ and CD8+ peripheral blood T cells from healthy controls and from alopecia areata patients with either patchy or totalis/universalis disease. Clonality in the scalp was compared among normal scalp (n=4), patchy alopecia areata scalp (n=8), and alopecia totalis/universalis scalp (n=8). RNA was extracted with the PAXgene miRNA kit for fixed scalp, the miRNeasy kit for PBMCs, and the RNeasy kit for mouse skin. Amplification of TCRbeta CDR3 regions was done by immunoSEQ multiplex PCR using 35 Vbeta forward primers and 13 Jbeta reverse primers.

PBMCs were separated by density centrifugation and stained for CD3, CD4 and CD8, after which CD4+ and CD8+ T cells were sorted on a FACSAria. Scalp biopsies and blood samples were obtained from unaffected controls. Library construction relied on the immunoSEQ multiplex PCR assay. RNA was extracted from all samples and reverse transcribed into cDNA as template for TCR sequencing. First-strand cDNA was synthesized using SuperScript III with a 2:1 mix of oligo-dT and random hexamers. A synthetic immune receptor repertoire was used to assess amplification bias, and residual bias was removed computationally. The study's own analysis went as follows. Raw reads were preprocessed to remove errors, and CDR3 was defined according to IMGT conventions as the region from the conserved cysteine to phenylalanine. Clonality was computed by normalizing Shannon entropy by log2 of the number of productive unique TCRs and subtracting the result from 1. Whether each scalp clone was CD4 or CD8 was inferred by checking scalp TCRbeta sequences against the CD4 and CD8 repertoires from sorted blood. What TCRdb holds here is the immuneACCESS table cut down to in-frame rearrangements. Part of the clones is not present; checked against another copy, under half of the missing clones reflect an unresolved V gene, and the others are unexplained. V and J calls and clone size are as listed in that table; D and trimming were resolved from the DNA. For this sample there are roughly 140,000 clones; around 62% appear just once. The ten largest clones add up to 30% to 45% of the sample.

General findings and caveats noted by the study authors: Lesional scalp, especially in alopecia totalis/universalis, showed higher clonality and more expanded CD8+ clones than normal scalp, suggesting antigenic drive. Shared TCR sequences between patients were less evident than in mice, which may be partly attributable to HLA diversity in the patient population. Unlike mouse skin, where gammadelta T cells dominate, normal human skin contains resident alphabeta T cells that get sequenced too, which complicates analysis of the scalp TCR repertoire.

The sequenced material came from CD8+ T cells sorted from blood. The clonotype comes from a human donor in good health.

The nucleotide sequence is TGTGCCACCAGCAGCCGACAGGGTATAAACAATCAGCCCCAGCATTTT. This codes for CATSSRQGINNQPQHF. The chain employs TRBV15 and TRBJ1-5, and 7 junction bases match TRBD1. Trimming leaves V shorter by 3 bases and J shorter by 3 bases, with the junction holding 8 bases beyond the gene matches. From the cysteine up to the phenylalanine, the CDR3 has a length of 16 residues. Only CDR3 DNA is held: 48 bases, read in frame from base 1. CDR1 LNHNV and CDR2 YYDKDF were looked up in the germline V gene (reference sequence).